The 12 T cell receptor beta chains reported below all come from one sample, sequenced in a study of CD8+ T cells in alopecia areata. Extracted from the samples, RNA was reverse transcribed into cDNA to serve as the sequencing template. Profiled with immunoSEQ multiplex PCR; TCRdb holds only in-frame clones, not every one. This table holds roughly 200,000 clones, roughly 65% found once. The specimen comprised CD4+ T cells sorted from blood, sampled at week 0. These receptors were taken from a human donor with alopecia areata.

As concerns this clone: The same CDR3 arises from other DNA sequences in this sample as well. The chain has TRBV30 and TRBJ1-1, with unresolved D. Germline assignment: CDR1 GTSNPN and CDR2 SVGIG (reference sequence). V lost 0 bases and J lost 0, with 8 bases in between. This CDR3 is 14 amino acids long. The DNA of the CDR3 is TGTGCCTGGAGTGTAGGTCAGCTGAACACTGAAGCTTTCTTT. This codes for CAWSVGQLNTEAFF.

This clone showed up just once. The V and J genes are TRBV29-1 and TRBJ1-1, with 8 positions matching TRBD1. This CDR3 spans 18 amino acids. Germline-derived CDR1 and CDR2 are SQVTM and ANQGSEA. After removal of 4 bases from V and 6 bases from J, the junction contained 22 bases not matched to a gene. The CDR3 region is CSVGVWTGPKFGVAEAFF. The CDR3 DNA reads as TGCAGCGTTGGGGTCTGGACAGGGCCTAAGTTTGGTGTAGCTGAAGCTTTCTTT.

This chain joins TRBV4-1 and TRBJ2-1, with TRBD2 as a possible D gene (7 bases). The CDR3 consists of 15 residues. Germline CDR1 and CDR2: MGHRA and YSYEKL. V was trimmed by 0 bases and J by 8 bases, leaving 14 bases between them. CDR3 protein: CASSQEEGGGYEQFF. For the CDR3, the DNA is TGCGCCAGCAGCCAAGAGGAGGGAGGGGGATATGAGCAGTTCTTC.

A single count supports this clone. The chain couples TRBV29-1 to TRBJ1-1, with a possible D match to TRBD1 (6 bases). V lost 7 bases, J lost 3 bases, and 15 bases lay in between. This CDR3 is 13 amino acids long. Per the germline V gene, CDR1 is SQVTM and CDR2 is ANQGSEA. The CDR3 DNA reads as TGCAGCGCCGAAACAGGGATCGACACTGAAGCTTTCTTT. Its protein is CSAETGIDTEAFF.

This clone appeared a few times. The V call is TRBV11-2, the J call TRBJ2-5; TRBD2 might be the D (6 bases). The CDR3 is 16 amino acids. Trimming took 5 bases from V and 1 from J, leaving 17 bases between them. Germline CDR1 and CDR2: SGHAT and FQNNGV. As DNA, the CDR3 is TGTGCCAGCAGCCCGGGACTCCAAACCCCCCAAGAGACCCAGTACTTC. It yields the protein CASSPGLQTPQETQYF.

The CDR3 loop is CASSLFRDRSYEQYF. The CDR3, as DNA: TGTGCCAGCAGTTTATTCCGGGACAGGTCCTACGAGCAGTACTTC. The chain joins TRBV27 to TRBJ2-7; TRBD1 matches at 8 bases. This CDR3 contains 15 residues. The germline V gene encodes CDR1 MNHEY and CDR2 SMNVEV (reference sequence). Trimming took 1 base from V and 1 from J; bases not matched to a gene: 3.

The chain has TRBV29-1 and TRBJ2-7; D is undetermined. The CDR3 contains 13 residues. The V and J ends lost 1 base and 4 bases respectively, with 11 bases between them. CDR1 and CDR2 (germline): SQVTM, ANQGSEA. CDR3 coding DNA: TGCAGCGTTGAAGTCGCAGCCGGGTACGAGCAGTACTTC. This codes for CSVEVAAGYEQYF.

The chain carries TRBV6-1 and TRBJ2-3; D may be TRBD2 (5 bases). V was cut by 3 bases and J by 5 bases, with 6 bases left in between. This CDR3 region has 12 residues. Looked up from germline, CDR1 is MNHNS and CDR2 is SASEGT. The CDR3 spells CASSERVDTQYF. DNA of the CDR3: TGTGCCAGCAGTGAGCGGGTAGATACGCAGTATTTT.

V and J are TRBV30 and TRBJ2-3; D may be TRBD1 (6 bases). CDR3 length equals 16 residues. The V gene lost 0 bases and the J gene lost 7 bases, with 20 bases spanning the gap. CDR1 is GTSNPN, CDR2 SVGIG, per germline (reference sequence). The CDR3 spells CAWSVRLRGTENTQYF. The CDR3 DNA reads TGTGCCTGGAGTGTACGATTAAGGGGGACGGAAAATACGCAGTATTTT.

J is TRBJ2-6 and V is TRBV30; D uncertain. CDR1 is GTSNPN and CDR2 is SVGIG in the germline V gene (reference sequence). The CDR3 covers 14 residues. V was trimmed by 3 bases and J by 2 bases, leaving 8 bases between them. CDR3 sequence reads: CAWRMTAGANVLTF. The CDR3 nucleotides read TGTGCCTGGAGGATGACCGCTGGGGCCAACGTCCTGACTTTC.

This clone was observed a single time. V usage is TRBV29-1 and J usage is TRBJ2-3; 9 positions agree with TRBD2. V lost 2 bases and J lost 6; bases outside the gene matches: 9. CDR1 and CDR2 from the germline V gene are SQVTM and ANQGSEA. The CDR3 sequence is 15 residues long. CDR3 loop: CSVERVAGAGDTQYF. CDR3 DNA sequence: TGCAGCGTTGAAAGGGTAGCGGGGGCCGGGGATACGCAGTATTTT.

The chain combines TRBV4-2 with TRBJ1-2, with D perhaps TRBD1 (5 bases). CDR1 is LGHNA, CDR2 YNFKEQ, per germline. V gave up 1 base and J gave up 3 bases, with 9 bases separating them. CDR3 size: 14 residues. CDR3 nucleotide sequence: TGTGCCAGCAGCCAAGGGGACCGAGACTATGGCTACACCTTC. Its translation: CASSQGDRDYGYTF.